A single sample gave rise to the 10 T cell receptor beta chains below, sequenced in a study of CD8+ T cells in alopecia areata. cDNA prepared by RNA extraction and subsequent reverse transcription served as the template for sequencing. TCRdb's copy holds only in-frame clones and misses some; the assay was immunoSEQ multiplex PCR. This repertoire shows around 200,000 clones, about 53% found once; its top ten account for 10% to 12%. The treatment denotes: oral pan-JAK inhibitor, 5-10 mg twice daily. The starting material was CD8+ T cells sorted from blood, obtained at week 24, from a patient treated with tofacitinib. Receptors were obtained from a human donor with alopecia areata.

The chain uses TRBV7-9 and TRBJ2-3; tentatively, D is TRBD2 (5 bases). Germline CDR1 is SEHNR and CDR2 is FQNEAQ (reference sequence). The CDR3 loop spans 13 amino acids. V was pared by 3 bases and J by 6 bases, with 10 bases between. DNA of the CDR3: TGTGCCAGCAGCTTGGGCACTAGGGATACGCAGTATTTT. As protein: CASSLGTRDTQYF.

The rearrangement uses TRBV30 and TRBJ1-2; 7 bases are shared with TRBD1. The CDR3 runs 14 residues. Germline V gives CDR1 GTSNPN, CDR2 SVGIG (reference sequence). The V and J ends lost 0 bases and 7 bases, in that order; junction bases with no gene match: 8. DNA for the CDR3: TGTGCCTGGAGTGTCGGGACAGCCACTTCTGGCTACACCTTC. Translated: CAWSVGTATSGYTF.

The chain combines TRBV29-1 with TRBJ1-2; perhaps TRBD1 as D (5 bases). V gave up 5 bases and J gave up 5 bases, with 12 bases separating them. Germline assignment: CDR1 SQVTM and CDR2 ANQGSEA. The CDR3 spans 12 residues. The CDR3 DNA sequence: TGCAGCGTTCCTGGGACTTTGTATGGCTACACCTTC. Protein: CSVPGTLYGYTF.

The chain carries TRBV4-1 and TRBJ2-7; 7 positions agree with TRBD1. The CDR3 spans 18 residues. Looked up from germline, CDR1 is MGHRA and CDR2 is YSYEKL. Losses at the gene ends were 1 base for V and 1 base for J; bases not matched to a gene: 13. CDR3 residues: CASSQVPRRGPLSYEQYF. The DNA for the CDR3 is TGCGCCAGCAGCCAAGTCCCTCGAAGGGGGCCCCTGTCCTACGAGCAGTACTTC.

The chain has TRBV29-1 and TRBJ1-1; D is undetermined. The CDR3 consists of 11 residues. Germline lookup yields CDR1 SQVTM and CDR2 ANQGSEA. Trimming shortened V by 5 bases and J by 3 bases, and 7 bases separated the two germline ends. CDR3 sequence reads: CSVLEYTEAFF. For the CDR3, the DNA is TGCAGCGTTTTGGAGTACACTGAAGCTTTCTTT.

This clone occurred a few times. The rearrangement uses TRBV10-3 and TRBJ2-1; 8 bases match TRBD2. Germline lookup yields CDR1 ENHRY and CDR2 SYGVKD. Unmatched junction bases numbered 5, after V lost 3 bases and J lost 1 base. The CDR3 sequence is 16 residues long. CDR3 coding DNA: TGTGCCATCAGTGACCCGGCGGGGGGATCCTACAATGAGCAGTTCTTC. It codes for CAISDPAGGSYNEQFF.

As DNA, the CDR3 is TGTGCCAGCAGCTTAGGCCCGGGATTGAACGAGCAGTACTTC. Its translation is CASSLGPGLNEQYF. The chain carries TRBV11-2 and TRBJ2-7, with D perhaps matching TRBD2 (5 bases). The CDR3 runs 14 residues. Germline V gives CDR1 SGHAT, CDR2 FQNNGV. Trimming took 1 base from V and 5 from J, leaving 12 bases between them.

The V call is TRBV4-3, the J call TRBJ2-7; 8 bases are a match to TRBD1. Germline V gives CDR1 LGHNA, CDR2 YSLEER. Trimming cost V 4 bases and J 5 bases; bases outside gene matches: 7. There are 14 residues in the CDR3. Here the CDR3 reads CASSPGQGGNEQYF. CDR3 DNA: TGCGCCAGCAGCCCCGGACAGGGAGGCAACGAGCAGTACTTC.

Note on this clone: The sample has other DNA sequences that encode this CDR3 too. The chain employs TRBV4-3 and TRBJ2-5; no definite D call. Germline CDR1 and CDR2: LGHNA and YSLEER. V was shortened by 0 bases and J by 5 bases, with 4 bases between the two germline ends. CDR3 size: 12 residues. The CDR3 region has the DNA TGCGCCAGCAGCCAAGATAGGGAGACCCAGTACTTC. Its translation: CASSQDRETQYF.

In this sample, this clone turned up a few times. The chain is built from TRBV4-1 and TRBJ1-2; TRBD1 matches at 7 bases. CDR3 length: 14 amino acids. Germline V lookup: CDR1 MGHRA, CDR2 YSYEKL. With 0 bases clipped from V and 7 bases from J, the junction kept 5 bases outside the gene matches. CDR3: CASSQEDRDGGYTF. The CDR3 DNA reads TGCGCCAGCAGCCAAGAAGACAGGGATGGTGGCTACACCTTC.